The 32 T cell receptor beta chains listed next were all sequenced from one sample in a study of cytomegalovirus exposure and HLA in healthy donors. Use of 60 Vbeta and 13 Jbeta primers characterized the PCR. The table came from immunoSEQ multiplex PCR; TCRdb's copy has only in-frame clones and leaves some out. The sample consists of 70,000 to 90,000 clones, 60% to 75% of them appearing once. The sequenced sample was PBMCs. These receptors originate from a man aged 40-49 years in good health and CMV-seropositive.

The J gene is TRBJ1-4, the V gene TRBV30, with D uncertain. Trimming pared 5 bases from V and 7 bases from J, leaving 11 bases between. Germline assignment: CDR1 GTSNPN and CDR2 SVGIG (reference sequence). The CDR3 has 12 amino acids. The CDR3 reads CAWARLSEKLFF. The CDR3 DNA reads TGTGCCTGGGCTCGTTTGAGTGAAAAACTGTTTTTT.

V and J are TRBV28 and TRBJ2-7; the D gene is possibly TRBD1 (6 bases). The CDR3 has 13 amino acids. In germline, CDR1 is MDHEN, CDR2 SYDVKM. The V end lost 2 bases, the J end lost 5 bases, and 10 bases lay between the germline ends. The CDR3 DNA follows: TGTGCCAGCAGTTTAGTACAGGGCGACGAGCAGTACTTC. It is translated as CASSLVQGDEQYF.

The CDR3 loop is CASSLEADSKPFF. The DNA of the CDR3 is TGTGCCAGCAGTTTAGAGGCCGATTCGAAGCCTTTCTTT. The V and J genes are TRBV28 and TRBJ1-1, with D hard to call. From germline, CDR1 is MDHEN and CDR2 SYDVKM. Trimming took off 2 bases at V and 12 bases at J, with 16 bases between the two ends. The CDR3 sequence is 13 residues long.

The chain combines TRBV11-3 with TRBJ2-7; D might be TRBD1 (6 bases). Trimming stripped 5 bases from V and 2 bases from J, with 16 bases between. The CDR3 totals 15 residues. CDR1 is SGHNT, CDR2 YENEEA, per germline. This CDR3 reads CASSQRGKRAYEQYF. CDR3 nucleotide sequence: TGTGCCAGCAGCCAGAGGGGGAAGAGGGCCTACGAGCAGTACTTC.

The chain recombines TRBV7-9 with TRBJ1-1, with unresolved D. V was clipped by 5 bases and J by 11 bases, with 12 bases between them. The germline V gene has CDR1 SEHNR and CDR2 FQNEAQ (reference sequence). The CDR3 spans 11 residues. CDR3 protein: CASSQWREAFF. The CDR3 nucleotides are TGTGCCAGCAGCCAATGGAGGGAGGCTTTCTTT. The full variable domain, in which reference TRBV7-9 and TRBJ1-1 provide the parts outside the CDR3, is DTGVSQNPRHKITKRGQNVTFRCDPISEHNRLYWYRQTLGQGPEFLTYFQNEAQLEKSRLLSDRFSAERPKGSFSTLEIQRTEQGDSAMYLCASSQWREAFFGQGTRLTVV.

The V call is TRBV27, the J call TRBJ2-2; 8 bases agree with TRBD1. Per germline, CDR1 MNHEY and CDR2 SMNVEV (reference sequence). This CDR3 region has 16 residues. After removal of 6 bases from V and 4 bases from J, the junction contained 10 bases not matched to a gene. DNA for the CDR3: TGTGCCAGCAGGCCCAGGGGGCGCCCGGTCACCGGGGAGCTGTTTTTT. Residues: CASRPRGRPVTGELFF.

The rearrangement links TRBV7-8 to TRBJ2-2; D possibly corresponds to TRBD1 (6 bases). The CDR3 sequence is 14 residues long. Germline V lookup: CDR1 SGHVS, CDR2 FQNEAQ. The V gene lost 5 bases and the J gene lost 1 base, with 8 bases spanning the gap. CDR3 in DNA: TGTGCCAGCAGCCCGACAGGGAACACCGGGGAGCTGTTTTTT. It codes for CASSPTGNTGELFF.

The CDR3 nucleotides read TGCAGTGCGGCAGGGGAGGGAGAAGCTTTCTTT. Translating it yields CSAAGEGEAFF. The chain joins TRBV20-1 to TRBJ1-1, with a possible D match to TRBD1 (6 bases). Germline CDR1 and CDR2: DFQATT and SNEGSKA (reference sequence). V lost 6 bases to trimming and J lost 8 bases, with 13 bases between them. The CDR3 extends over 11 amino acids.

The chain couples TRBV25-1 to TRBJ2-3; 7 positions agree with TRBD2. Trimming took 3 bases from V and 2 from J; bases not matched to a gene: 5. The CDR3 contains 15 residues. The germline CDR1 and CDR2 sequences are MGHDK and SYGVNS. DNA of the CDR3: TGTGCCAGCAGTGAGGCGGGGGAGAACACAGATACGCAGTATTTT. This translates into CASSEAGENTDTQYF.

The chain links TRBV6-1 to TRBJ2-2; the match to TRBD1 covers 8 bases. CDR3 length equals 16 residues. Germline CDR1 reads MNHNS; CDR2 reads SASEGT. The V and J ends lost 0 bases and 6 bases, in that order; junction bases with no gene match: 6. For the CDR3, the DNA is TGTGCCAGCAGTGAAGCCGCCAGGGGGCGAGCCGGGGAGCTGTTTTTT. Translating gives CASSEAARGRAGELFF.

There are a few counts of this clone. V is TRBV4-2 and J is TRBJ1-4; TRBD1 matches 7 bases. V was pared by 0 bases and J by 6 bases, with 10 bases of the junction left unmatched. CDR1 and CDR2 (germline): LGHNA, YNFKEQ. The CDR3 is made up of 17 amino acids. Written as DNA, the CDR3 is TGTGCCAGCAGCCAAGACGGAGGAACAGGGGTTGATGAAAAACTGTTTTTT. Translated: CASSQDGGTGVDEKLFF.

This chain joins TRBV6-4 and TRBJ2-7, with TRBD2 as a possible D gene (5 bases). CDR1 and CDR2 (germline): MRHNA, SNTAGT. Between the trimmed V and J ends, which lost 3 bases and 3 bases, there was a span of 9 bases. The CDR3 extends over 13 amino acids. DNA of the CDR3: TGTGCCAGCAGTGAGTTCGCGGGCTACGAGCAGTACTTC. Translated, it gives CASSEFAGYEQYF.

This chain links TRBV15 with TRBJ1-5, with TRBD1 matching over 9 bases. Germline CDR1 is LNHNV and CDR2 is YYDKDF (reference sequence). The V segment lost 3 bases and the J segment 12 bases; nucleotides outside the gene matches: 3. The length of the CDR3 is 12 residues. CDR3 nucleotide sequence: TGTGCCACCAGCAGCCAGGGACAGGGCCAGCATTTT. It translates to CATSSQGQGQHF.

The chain links TRBV6-5 to TRBJ2-1; TRBD2 aligns across 13 bases. There are 15 residues in the CDR3. Trimming took 6 bases from V and 5 from J; bases not matched to a gene: 4. Per the germline V gene, CDR1 is MNHEY and CDR2 is SVGAGI. CDR3 sequence: CASRRTSGGHNEQFF. The CDR3 coding sequence is TGTGCCAGCAGACGGACTAGCGGGGGCCACAATGAGCAGTTCTTC.

The chain uses TRBV29-1 and TRBJ1-2; TRBD1 matches at 8 bases. The germline V gene has CDR1 SQVTM and CDR2 ANQGSEA. The CDR3 is made up of 13 amino acids. V shed 2 bases, J shed 7 bases, and the junction held 6 bases outside the gene matches. The CDR3 region is CSVESDRVIGYTF. In DNA form, the CDR3 reads TGCAGCGTTGAATCGGACAGGGTAATTGGCTACACCTTC.

This clone has just one count. The V and J genes are TRBV6-1 and TRBJ2-7, with D maybe TRBD1 (6 bases). CDR1 and CDR2 from the germline V gene are MNHNS and SASEGT. V was trimmed by 1 base and J by 6 bases, leaving 13 bases between them. The CDR3 is 14 residues long. CDR3 DNA: TGTGCCAGCAGTGAAGAAGGGGGAATGGGCGAGCAGTACTTC. Its translation is CASSEEGGMGEQYF.

The chain links TRBV9 to TRBJ2-2, with 8 positions matching TRBD2. CDR1 SGDLS and CDR2 YYNGEE come from the germline V gene. There are 16 residues in the CDR3. V lost 0 bases to trimming and J lost 5 bases; unmatched junction nucleotides: 6. The CDR3 sequence: CASSVEQRGSTGELFF. DNA for the CDR3: TGTGCCAGCAGCGTAGAACAGCGGGGGTCAACCGGGGAGCTGTTTTTT. The whole variable domain, filled in from reference TRBV9 and TRBJ2-2, reads DSGVTQTPKHLITATGQRVTLRCSPRSGDLSVYWYQQSLDQGLQFLIQYYNGEERAKGNILERFSAQQFPDLHSELNLSSLELGDSALYFCASSVEQRGSTGELFFGEGSRLTVL.

The genes are TRBV10-3 and TRBJ2-5, with D possibly being TRBD1 (6 bases). Judging by the DNA end, TRBJ2-7 fits better; the J call may be wrong. CDR1 is ENHRY, CDR2 SYGVKD, per germline. The CDR3 totals 14 residues. This CDR3 reads CATALGGPPYEQYF. DNA for the CDR3: TGTGCCACCGCCCTAGGGGGACCTCCCTACGAGCAGTACTTC.

This clone turned up a few times. The chain's CDR3 is CAISGSPGSASGEQYF. The CDR3 DNA sequence: TGTGCCATCAGTGGCTCCCCGGGATCAGCGTCTGGCGAGCAGTACTTC. V is TRBV10-3 and J is TRBJ2-5; D might be TRBD2 (5 bases). Judging by the DNA end, TRBJ2-7 fits better; the J call may be wrong. The germline V gene encodes CDR1 ENHRY and CDR2 SYGVKD. This CDR3 contains 16 residues.

This chain connects TRBV2 to TRBJ1-1, with D unresolved. Trimming pared 6 bases from V and 1 base from J, leaving 6 bases between. This CDR3 has 12 amino acids. Germline V gene lookup returns CDR1 SNHLY and CDR2 FYNNEI. In DNA form, the CDR3 reads TGTGCCAGCAGGGGCAGGAACACTGAAGCTTTCTTT. This translates into CASRGRNTEAFF.

The V and J genes are TRBV5-1 and TRBJ2-5; 10 positions agree with TRBD2. V lost 3 bases and J lost 1; bases outside the gene matches: 0. Per germline, CDR1 SGHRS and CDR2 YFSETQ. The CDR3 sequence is 14 residues long. For the CDR3, the DNA is TGCGCCAGCAGCTGGACTAGCGGCCAAGAGACCCAGTACTTC. Amino acid sequence: CASSWTSGQETQYF.

The CDR3 loop is CASSQQGGALTYGYTF. As DNA, the CDR3 is TGTGCCAGCAGCCAACAGGGAGGGGCCTTGACCTATGGCTACACCTTC. The chain has TRBV16 and TRBJ1-2; the D gene is possibly TRBD1 (5 bases). Germline values: CDR1 KGHSY, CDR2 FQNENV. The V and J ends lost 2 bases and 4 bases respectively, with 17 bases between them. The CDR3 runs to 16 residues.

This chain uses TRBV5-1 with TRBJ2-7; possible D gene TRBD1, 6 bases. This CDR3 is 12 amino acids long. CDR1 SGHRS and CDR2 YFSETQ come from the germline V gene. V dropped 5 bases and J dropped 6 bases, with 12 bases sitting between them. CDR3 nucleotides: TGCGCCAGCAGACAGGGAATAGGCGAGCAGTACTTC. Its protein product is CASRQGIGEQYF. The full variable domain, in which reference TRBV5-1 and TRBJ2-7 provide the parts outside the CDR3, is KAGVTQTPRYLIKTRGQQVTLSCSPISGHRSVSWYQQTPGQGLQFLFEYFSETQRNKGNFPGRFSGRQFSNSRSEMNVSTLELGDSALYLCASRQGIGEQYFGPGTRLTVT.

The chain employs TRBV19 and TRBJ1-1, with TRBD1 as a possible D gene (5 bases). Trimming took off 6 bases at V and 0 bases at J, with 17 bases between the two ends. This CDR3 contains 16 residues. Germline-derived CDR1 and CDR2 are LNHDA and SQIVND (reference sequence). CDR3: CASSRLRVGLNTEAFF. CDR3 nucleotides: TGTGCCAGTAGCCGACTCAGGGTAGGGCTGAACACTGAAGCTTTCTTT.

The J gene is TRBJ2-1, the V gene TRBV6-1, with unresolved D. With 2 bases removed from V and 3 bases from J, the gap between germline ends came to 8 bases. Germline V gene lookup returns CDR1 MNHNS and CDR2 SASEGT. The CDR3 is 14 amino acids. CDR3 region: CASSENPGYNEQFF. For the CDR3, the DNA is TGTGCCAGCAGTGAAAACCCGGGCTACAATGAGCAGTTCTTC.

This chain connects TRBV6-1 to TRBJ2-1, with TRBD1 matching 8 bases. This CDR3 comprises 14 residues. CDR1 is MNHNS, CDR2 SASEGT, per germline. With 3 bases clipped from V and 5 bases from J, the junction kept 3 bases outside the gene matches. The CDR3 reads CASSDGRGHNEQFF. The CDR3 region has the DNA TGTGCCAGCAGTGATGGCAGGGGGCACAATGAGCAGTTCTTC.

This chain links TRBV25-1 with TRBJ2-7; 8 positions agree with TRBD1. Germline CDR1 and CDR2: MGHDK and SYGVNS. The J segment lost 5 bases and the V segment lost 6 bases, leaving 12 bases of the junction unmatched. This CDR3 spans 15 amino acids. CDR3 bases: TGTGCCAGCAGAAAAACGGCAGGGGGCTTGGACGAGCAGTACTTC. Protein sequence: CASRKTAGGLDEQYF.

This chain uses TRBV7-9 with TRBJ2-5; D is unresolved. Germline V gives CDR1 SEHNR, CDR2 FQNEAQ (reference sequence). CDR3 size: 12 residues. V was clipped by 1 base and J by 5 bases, with 5 bases between them. This chain's CDR3 is CASSLVGETQYF. The CDR3 DNA follows: TGTGCCAGCAGCTTAGTGGGCGAGACCCAGTACTTC.

The chain is built from TRBV29-1 and TRBJ1-1, with D tentatively TRBD1 (6 bases). Germline loops: CDR1 SQVTM, CDR2 ANQGSEA. Trimming removed 4 bases at V and 0 bases at J, with 15 bases between. CDR3 size: 15 residues. The CDR3 sequence: CSVGGSGTMNTEAFF. The CDR3 bases are TGCAGCGTTGGCGGGTCAGGGACAATGAACACTGAAGCTTTCTTT.

This rearrangement joins TRBV27 to TRBJ1-4; TRBD1 is a possible D gene (5 bases). The V and J ends lost 0 bases and 5 bases respectively, with 10 bases between them. In germline, CDR1 is MNHEY, CDR2 SMNVEV (reference sequence). The CDR3 length is 15 residues. This chain's CDR3 is CASSLSAGGNEKLFF. CDR3 in DNA: TGTGCCAGCAGTTTATCGGCGGGGGGGAATGAAAAACTGTTTTTT.

This clone was seen only a few times. In DNA form, the CDR3 reads TGCAGCGTTGTAACGGGAGGAATCTATGGCTACACCTTC. Encoded protein: CSVVTGGIYGYTF. The chain combines TRBV29-1 with TRBJ1-2; D gene unclear. CDR1 and CDR2 (germline): SQVTM, ANQGSEA. Trimming pared 4 bases from V and 4 bases from J, leaving 13 bases between. CDR3 size: 13 residues. The complete variable domain, with remaining parts taken from reference TRBV29-1 and TRBJ1-2, reads SAVISQKPSRDICQRGTSLTIQCQVDSQVTMMFWYRQQPGQSLTLIATANQGSEATYESGFVIDKFPISRPNLTFSTLTVSNMSPEDSSIYLCSVVTGGIYGYTFGSGTRLTVV.

The gene calls are TRBV2 and TRBJ1-1, with D possibly being TRBD1 (5 bases). The CDR3 sequence is 14 residues long. Trimming took off 7 bases at V and 0 bases at J, with 12 bases between the two ends. CDR1 and CDR2 (germline): SNHLY, FYNNEI. As DNA, the CDR3 is TGTGCCAGCACCATAGGGGTGATGAACACTGAAGCTTTCTTT. Protein product: CASTIGVMNTEAFF.